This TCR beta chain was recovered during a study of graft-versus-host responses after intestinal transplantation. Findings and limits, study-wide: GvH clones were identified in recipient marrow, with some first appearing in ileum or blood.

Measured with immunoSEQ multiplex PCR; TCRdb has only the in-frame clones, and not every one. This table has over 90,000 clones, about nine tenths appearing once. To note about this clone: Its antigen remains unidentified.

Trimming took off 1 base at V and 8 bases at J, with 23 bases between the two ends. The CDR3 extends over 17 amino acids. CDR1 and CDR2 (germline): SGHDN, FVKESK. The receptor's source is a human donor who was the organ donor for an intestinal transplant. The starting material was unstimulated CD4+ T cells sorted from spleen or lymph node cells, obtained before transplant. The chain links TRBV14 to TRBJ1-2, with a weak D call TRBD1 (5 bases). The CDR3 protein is CASSQAEYWGEPLGYTF. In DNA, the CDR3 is TGTGCCAGCAGCCAAGCCGAATATTGGGGGGAACCGTTGGGCTACACCTTC.